This paragraph reports one T cell receptor (beta chain). Its antigen is not identified. Patients had blood sampled at baseline and again on cycle 4 day 1 and cycle 7 day 1. The data were taken from a study of OX40 agonist ivuxolimab in advanced cancers. Overall study: The study enrolled dose-escalation patients with hepatocellular carcinoma, melanoma, renal cell or head and neck cancer.

Generated by immunoSEQ multiplex PCR, the TCRdb table keeps only in-frame clones and is missing some. The sample gives over 65,000 clones, 80% to 95% of which show up once; roughly 11% is in the top ten. Whole-study results and caveats: The study observed clonal expansion of CD4+ and CD8+ blood T cells by week 6 at 0.1 to 3.0 mg/kg.

In germline, CDR1 is SEHNR, CDR2 FQNEAQ (reference sequence). The CDR3 consists of 12 residues. V gave up 4 bases and J gave up 4 bases, with 5 bases separating them. V gene TRBV7-9 combines with J gene TRBJ1-5; no clear D. The TCR was taken from an adult with an advanced solid tumor such as melanoma, head and neck, liver or kidney cancer. This specimen was CD4+ or CD8+ T cells sorted from blood, taken in a trial of the OX40 agonist ivuxolimab. CDR3 coding DNA: TGTGCCAGCAGCTCCGCAAATCAGCCCCAGCATTTT. Protein product: CASSSANQPQHF.